Presented here are 28 T cell receptor beta chains from one specimen sequenced in a study of STAT3 mutations in large granular lymphocyte leukemia. General study points: Every T-cell large granular lymphocyte leukemia patient had at least one immunodominant TCR beta clonotype.

Clones were sequenced by immunoSEQ multiplex PCR, and TCRdb holds only the in-frame ones, with some missing. The table records 40,000 to 50,000 clones, 80% to 90% of them present only once. For these receptors, no antigen is known. Sample: PBMCs. These receptors all stem from a human donor with T large granular lymphocyte leukemia. Some clones in this sample may be carry-over from other donors' samples.

J is TRBJ2-6 and V is TRBV29-1, with a weak D call TRBD1 (5 bases). The CDR3 has 17 residues. Trimming removed 4 bases at V and 1 base at J, with 17 bases between. Germline V gene lookup returns CDR1 SQVTM and CDR2 ANQGSEA. CDR3 sequence (DNA): TGCAGCGTTGCGACAGCCCCTCACCTATCTGGGGCCAACGTCCTGACTTTC. Amino acid sequence: CSVATAPHLSGANVLTF. The variable domain in full, completed from reference TRBV29-1 and TRBJ2-6, reads SAVISQKPSRDICQRGTSLTIQCQVDSQVTMMFWYRQQPGQSLTLIATANQGSEATYESGFVIDKFPISRPNLTFSTLTVSNMSPEDSSIYLCSVATAPHLSGANVLTFGAGSRLTVL.

The J gene is TRBJ1-4, the V gene TRBV15; no definite D call. Deletions cut 2 bases from V and 10 bases from J, with 17 bases between. The germline CDR1 and CDR2 sequences are LNHNV and YYDKDF (reference sequence). The CDR3 is made up of 15 amino acids. For the CDR3, the DNA is TGTGCCACCAGCAGACCGGGCCTGGTCCGGGGAAAACTGTTTTTT. Translating it yields CATSRPGLVRGKLFF.

This clone has a single count. The rearrangement joins TRBV15 to TRBJ2-4, with TRBD1 matching 8 bases. CDR1 and CDR2 (germline): LNHNV, YYDKDF (reference sequence). Germline trimming cut 1 base from V and 6 bases from J; bases unmatched to any gene: 20. The CDR3 loop spans 20 amino acids. CDR3: CATSRVAYGTGAASGNIQYF. The DNA for the CDR3 is TGTGCCACCAGCAGAGTAGCGTATGGGACAGGCGCTGCATCGGGAAACATTCAGTACTTC.

V and J are TRBV2 and TRBJ1-4; D is perhaps TRBD1 (5 bases). Germline CDR1 SNHLY, CDR2 FYNNEI. V lost 2 bases, J lost 5 bases, and 18 bases lay in between. CDR3 size: 17 residues. In nucleotides, the CDR3 is TGTGCCAGCAGTGAAATCTACCCGGGACGGAAAAATGAAAAACTGTTTTTT. It yields the protein CASSEIYPGRKNEKLFF.

V is TRBV28 and J is TRBJ2-5; D may be TRBD1 or TRBD2 (6 bases each). Germline CDR1 reads MDHEN; CDR2 reads SYDVKM. Trimming left V 6 bases short and J 2 bases short, with 16 bases between. The CDR3 is 15 residues long. CDR3 loop: CASSGGGTTQETQYF. CDR3 DNA sequence: TGTGCCAGCAGCGGAGGGGGGACGACGCAAGAGACCCAGTACTTC.

V is TRBV5-1 and J is TRBJ2-1; D possibly corresponds to TRBD1 (5 bases). The V gene lost 5 bases and the J gene lost 15 bases, with 21 bases spanning the gap. Germline V lookup: CDR1 SGHRS, CDR2 YFSETQ. This CDR3 comprises 13 residues. Written as DNA, the CDR3 is TGCGCCAGCAGGGGGCGTCAAGGGGAATTTCCGTTCTTC. Translating gives CASRGRQGEFPFF.

There are a few counts of this clone. The V gene is TRBV2, the J gene TRBJ1-2; D gene uncertain. Germline V lookup: CDR1 SNHLY, CDR2 FYNNEI. V lost 6 bases to trimming and J lost 0 bases, with 5 bases between them. CDR3 length: 12 residues. The CDR3 DNA reads as TGTGCCAGCAGCCGTACTAACTATGGCTACACCTTC. This sequence encodes CASSRTNYGYTF.

CDR3 sequence (DNA): TGTGCCAGCAGCTTGACAGGGGGCACTGAAGCTTTCTTT. Protein sequence: CASSLTGGTEAFF. This chain links TRBV7-9 with TRBJ1-1; 9 bases are a match to TRBD1. V gave up 3 bases and J gave up 4 bases; unmatched junction bases: 0. CDR3 size: 13 residues. The germline gives CDR1 SEHNR, CDR2 FQNEAQ (reference sequence).

This sequence joins TRBV6-1 and TRBJ1-1; no reliable D call. V was trimmed by 3 bases and J by 6 bases, leaving 17 bases between them. The length of the CDR3 is 15 residues. Germline-derived CDR1 and CDR2 are MNHNS and SASEGT. The CDR3 loop is CASSDSRFQYPEAFF. The CDR3 DNA sequence: TGTGCCAGCAGTGATAGCCGTTTTCAGTATCCTGAAGCTTTCTTT.

The V gene is TRBV6-1, the J gene TRBJ1-2; 8 bases line up with TRBD1. Germline V lookup: CDR1 MNHNS, CDR2 SASEGT. The CDR3 runs to 15 residues. The V segment lost 1 base and the J segment 2 bases; nucleotides outside the gene matches: 3. CDR3 in amino acids: CASSEGTGPNYGYTF. The CDR3 DNA reads TGTGCCAGCAGTGAAGGGACAGGGCCAAACTATGGCTACACCTTC.

This chain uses TRBV11-2 with TRBJ2-5; TRBD1 matches at 11 bases. This CDR3 spans 15 amino acids. From germline, CDR1 is SGHAT and CDR2 FQNNGV. J gave up 2 bases and V 3 bases, and 2 bases lay outside the gene matches. The CDR3 reads CASSLDRGRQETQYF. Here the CDR3 DNA reads TGTGCCAGCAGCTTGGACAGGGGGCGGCAAGAGACCCAGTACTTC.

The J gene is TRBJ1-5, the V gene TRBV29-1; 11 bases match TRBD1. Trimming removed 6 bases from V and 4 bases from J; junction bases left unmatched: 5. This CDR3 is 14 amino acids long. In germline, CDR1 is SQVTM, CDR2 ANQGSEA. The CDR3 nucleotides read TGCAGCGTCGTTGGACAGGGGGCGAATCAGCCCCAGCATTTT. This codes for CSVVGQGANQPQHF.

The V gene is TRBV18, the J gene TRBJ2-7; the D is unclear. V was shortened by 4 bases and J by 3 bases, with 4 bases between the two germline ends. The CDR3 runs to 11 residues. Germline V CDR1 and CDR2: KGHSH, LQKENI. This chain's CDR3 is CASSQGYEQYF. The CDR3 DNA is TGTGCCAGCTCACAGGGCTACGAGCAGTACTTC.

The chain recombines TRBV14 with TRBJ2-1, with D tentatively TRBD2 (6 bases). V lost 4 bases and J 4 bases, leaving 17 bases between the germline ends. Looked up from germline, CDR1 is SGHDN and CDR2 is FVKESK. The CDR3 is 16 residues long. The CDR3 protein is CASSLMGGSIYNEQFF. CDR3 coding DNA: TGTGCCAGCAGCCTGATGGGGGGTTCTATTTACAATGAGCAGTTCTTC.

The chain joins TRBV5-6 to TRBJ1-5; tentatively, D is TRBD1 (6 bases). CDR3 length: 14 residues. Germline-derived CDR1 and CDR2 are SGHDT and YYEEEE. V lost 0 bases and J 7 bases, leaving 11 bases between the germline ends. CDR3: CASSLAGASQPQHF. In DNA, the CDR3 is TGTGCCAGCAGCTTGGCGGGGGCCTCCCAGCCCCAGCATTTT.

J is TRBJ1-6 and V is TRBV28, with D uncertain. The CDR3 covers 14 residues. CDR1 is MDHEN and CDR2 is SYDVKM in the germline V gene. V lost 3 bases to trimming and J lost 6 bases, with 9 bases between them. Here the CDR3 reads CASSFLGVNSPLHF. Written as DNA, the CDR3 is TGTGCCAGCAGTTTCCTTGGGGTTAATTCACCCCTCCACTTT.

V is TRBV18 and J is TRBJ1-1, with TRBD1 as a possible D gene (5 bases). V gave up 3 bases and J gave up 3 bases, with 14 bases separating them. Germline CDR1 reads KGHSH; CDR2 reads LQKENI. The CDR3 covers 15 residues. CDR3 sequence: CASSPSHRGDTEAFF. Here the CDR3 DNA reads TGTGCCAGCTCACCGTCGCATAGGGGAGACACTGAAGCTTTCTTT.

V usage is TRBV7-2 and J usage is TRBJ2-7; D assignment may be TRBD1 or TRBD2 (7 bases each). The germline V gene has CDR1 SGHTA and CDR2 FQGNSA. V was cut by 6 bases and J by 3 bases, with 18 bases left in between. The CDR3 has 15 amino acids. CDR3 bases: TGTGCCAGCAGAGTGGGAGGGGACAGTCTCTACGAGCAGTACTTC. Translation gives CASRVGGDSLYEQYF.

The chain has TRBV7-9 and TRBJ2-5; D is possibly TRBD2 (6 bases). CDR1 SEHNR and CDR2 FQNEAQ come from the germline V gene (reference sequence). This CDR3 has 13 residues. The V end was cut by 0 bases, the J end by 4 bases, with 6 bases between. In DNA form, the CDR3 reads TGTGCCAGCAGCTTAGCCGGGAGAGAGACCCAGTACTTC. It codes for CASSLAGRETQYF.

The CDR3 nucleotides read TGTGCCAGGGGTCGGACAGTTAGTGGTTCACCCCTCCACTTT. Protein: CARGRTVSGSPLHF. This chain links TRBV2 with TRBJ1-6; D perhaps matches TRBD1 (6 bases). The germline V gene has CDR1 SNHLY and CDR2 FYNNEI. The V and J ends lost 9 bases and 9 bases respectively, with 18 bases between them. The CDR3 contains 14 residues.

J is TRBJ1-1 and V is TRBV11-2; perhaps TRBD1 as D (5 bases). The CDR3 sequence is 14 residues long. V dropped 3 bases and J dropped 3 bases, with 11 bases sitting between them. The germline gives CDR1 SGHAT, CDR2 FQNNGV. DNA of the CDR3: TGTGCCAGCAGCTTCAGGGTAAGGCACACTGAAGCTTTCTTT. Its protein is CASSFRVRHTEAFF. Variable domain in full (rest from reference TRBV11-2 and TRBJ1-1): EAGVAQSPRYKIIEKRQSVAFWCNPISGHATLYWYQQILGQGPKLLIQFQNNGVVDDSQLPKDRFSAERLKGVDSTLKIQPAKLEDSAVYLCASSFRVRHTEAFFGQGTRLTVV.

The chain joins TRBV5-1 to TRBJ1-1; D not certain. Trimming cost V 0 bases and J 5 bases, with 14 bases left between them. CDR1 and CDR2 from the germline V gene are SGHRS and YFSETQ. The CDR3 length is 15 residues. The CDR3 region is CASSLAGVSGTEAFF. DNA for the CDR3: TGCGCCAGCAGCTTGGCCGGGGTTAGTGGGACTGAAGCTTTCTTT.

This chain connects TRBV5-1 to TRBJ1-4; possibly TRBD1 for D (6 bases). Per germline, CDR1 SGHRS and CDR2 YFSETQ. V was trimmed by 3 bases and J by 8 bases, leaving 14 bases between them. CDR3 size: 14 residues. CDR3 sequence (DNA): TGCGCCAGCAGCTCCCGGGACACGGACGAAAAACTGTTTTTT. This gives the protein CASSSRDTDEKLFF.

The V and J genes are TRBV5-6 and TRBJ1-2; D unresolved. CDR3 length: 16 amino acids. CDR1 SGHDT and CDR2 YYEEEE come from the germline V gene. Trimming removed 4 bases at V and 1 base at J, with 17 bases between. The DNA of the CDR3 is TGTGCCAGCAGCGGGAGTGGGCTGGAGGGTAACTATGGCTACACCTTC. Amino acid sequence: CASSGSGLEGNYGYTF.

The chain links TRBV9 to TRBJ2-3, with 8 bases lining up with TRBD1. Trimming at V came to 6 bases and at J to 10 bases, leaving 19 bases not matched to a gene. Germline CDR1 reads SGDLS; CDR2 reads YYNGEE. The CDR3 is 16 amino acids. This CDR3 reads CASTPASGTGPSSQYF. The CDR3 coding sequence is TGTGCCAGCACCCCAGCGTCGGGGACAGGACCTTCCTCGCAGTATTTT.

J is TRBJ2-7 and V is TRBV9; no clear D. V was shortened by 3 bases and J by 5 bases, with 6 bases between the two germline ends. In germline, CDR1 is SGDLS, CDR2 YYNGEE. The CDR3 loop spans 11 amino acids. The CDR3 bases are TGTGCCAGCAGCGCTGGGAACGAGCAGTACTTC. This translates into CASSAGNEQYF.

This clone turned up a few times. The chain has TRBV2 and TRBJ1-2, with no clear D. V gave up 1 base and J gave up 4 bases, with 7 bases separating them. Per germline, CDR1 SNHLY and CDR2 FYNNEI. This CDR3 is built from 13 residues. The CDR3 DNA follows: TGTGCCAGCAGTGAAGGGGTTCCCTATGGCTACACCTTC. Protein: CASSEGVPYGYTF.

DNA of the CDR3: TGTGCCTGGAGTGTACGGTGGGGCACTGAAGCTTTCTTT. As protein: CAWSVRWGTEAFF. This sequence joins TRBV30 and TRBJ1-1; no clear D. This CDR3 has 13 amino acids. V was pared by 0 bases and J by 4 bases, with 9 bases between. CDR1 and CDR2 (germline): GTSNPN, SVGIG (reference sequence).